This TCR beta chain was profiled in a study of blood T cells in healthy people across ages. CDR3 length: 14 residues. The trim removed 1 base at V and 5 bases at J, leaving 3 bases unmatched. Germline V CDR1 and CDR2: MNHEY, SVGAGI. A second PCR of roughly 6 to 12 cycles used a sample-barcoded 5' primer and a J-beta primer mix. TCRdb recomputed calls from the 5' RACE reads with MiXCR, one row per CDR3 protein. Altogether roughly 500,000 distinct CDR3 sequences are present, about 26% being singletons, with the ten largest covering about 18%. The V gene is TRBV6-5, the J gene TRBJ1-1; 8 bases match TRBD1. This sequence was found in a woman aged 70-85 years in good health. Sample: blood. CDR3 loop: CASSYWDRWTEAFF. The CDR3 DNA sequence: TGTGCCAGCAGTTACTGGGACAGGTGGACTGAAGCTTTCTTT.